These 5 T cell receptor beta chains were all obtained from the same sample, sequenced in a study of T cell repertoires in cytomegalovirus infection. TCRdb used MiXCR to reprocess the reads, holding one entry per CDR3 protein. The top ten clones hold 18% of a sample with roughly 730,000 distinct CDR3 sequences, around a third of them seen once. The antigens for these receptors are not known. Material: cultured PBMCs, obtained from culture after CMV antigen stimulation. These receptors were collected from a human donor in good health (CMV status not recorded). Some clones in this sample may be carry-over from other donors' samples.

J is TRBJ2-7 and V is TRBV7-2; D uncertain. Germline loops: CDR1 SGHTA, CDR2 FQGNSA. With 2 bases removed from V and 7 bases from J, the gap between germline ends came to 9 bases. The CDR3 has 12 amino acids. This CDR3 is CASSLTRVEQYF. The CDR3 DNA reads TGTGCCAGCAGCTTAACCCGGGTTGAGCAGTACTTC.

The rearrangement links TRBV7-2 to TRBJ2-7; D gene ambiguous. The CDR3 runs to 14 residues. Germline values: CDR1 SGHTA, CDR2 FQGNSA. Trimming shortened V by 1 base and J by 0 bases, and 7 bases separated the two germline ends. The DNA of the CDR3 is TGTGCCAGCAGCTTAGGTCGGAACTCCTACGAGCAGTACTTC. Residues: CASSLGRNSYEQYF.

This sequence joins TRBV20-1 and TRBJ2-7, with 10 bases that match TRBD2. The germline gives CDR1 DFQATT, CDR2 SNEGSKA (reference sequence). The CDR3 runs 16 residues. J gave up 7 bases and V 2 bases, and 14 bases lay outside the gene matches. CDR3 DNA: TGCAGTGCTAGAAAGTTGTCTCTAGCGGGAGTAGGAGAGCAGTACTTC. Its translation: CSARKLSLAGVGEQYF.

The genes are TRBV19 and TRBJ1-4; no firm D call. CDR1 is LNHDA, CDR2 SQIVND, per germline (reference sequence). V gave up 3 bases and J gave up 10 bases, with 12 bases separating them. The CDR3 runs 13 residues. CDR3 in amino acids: CASSIPVYGKLFF. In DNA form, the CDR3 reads TGTGCCAGTAGTATCCCAGTGTATGGAAAACTGTTTTTT.

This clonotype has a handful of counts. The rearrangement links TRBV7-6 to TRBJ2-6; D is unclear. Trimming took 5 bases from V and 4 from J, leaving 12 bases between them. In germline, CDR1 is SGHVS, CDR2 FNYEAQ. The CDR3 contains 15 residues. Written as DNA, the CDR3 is TGTGCCAGCAGCCGTACCCCTTCGGGGGCCAACGTCCTGACTTTC. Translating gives CASSRTPSGANVLTF.